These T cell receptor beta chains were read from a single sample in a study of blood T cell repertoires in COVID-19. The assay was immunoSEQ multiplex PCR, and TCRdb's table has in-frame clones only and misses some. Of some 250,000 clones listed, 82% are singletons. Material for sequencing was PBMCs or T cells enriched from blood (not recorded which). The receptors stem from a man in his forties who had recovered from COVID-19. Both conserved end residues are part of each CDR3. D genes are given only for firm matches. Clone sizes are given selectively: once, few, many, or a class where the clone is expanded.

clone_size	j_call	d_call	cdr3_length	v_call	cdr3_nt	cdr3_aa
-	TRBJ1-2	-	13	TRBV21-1	TGTGCCAGCAGATCCGACAGTCTAGGTGGCTACACCTTC	CASRSDSLGGYTF
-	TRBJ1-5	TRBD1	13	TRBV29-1	TGCAGCGTTGAGACAGGGGGGAATCAGCCCCAGCATTTT	CSVETGGNQPQHF
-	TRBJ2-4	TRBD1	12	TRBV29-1	TGCAGCGTAGACAGGGGTCAAAACATTCAGTACTTC	CSVDRGQNIQYF
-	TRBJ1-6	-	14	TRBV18	TGTGCCAGCTCACCGGACAGCTTCAATTCACCCCTCCACTTT	CASSPDSFNSPLHF
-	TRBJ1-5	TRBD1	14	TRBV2	TGTGCCAGCAGTGAAGTTCAGGGGGATCAGCCCCAGCATTTT	CASSEVQGDQPQHF
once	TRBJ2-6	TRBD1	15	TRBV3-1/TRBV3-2	TGTGCCAGCAGCCAAGGGGACAGATGGGCCAACGTCCTGACTTTC	CASSQGDRWANVLTF
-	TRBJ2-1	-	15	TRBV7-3	TGTGCCAGCAGCTTAACCTCTACAGTCACTAGTGAGCAGTTCTTC	CASSLTSTVTSEQFF
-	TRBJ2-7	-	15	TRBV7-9	TGTGCCAGCAGCTTAGCTGGAGGGAGCTCCTACGAGCAGTACTTC	CASSLAGGSSYEQYF
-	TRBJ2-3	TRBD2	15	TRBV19	TGTGCCAGTAAACTCACTAGCGGGGGGGCCAGTACGCAGTATTTT	CASKLTSGGASTQYF
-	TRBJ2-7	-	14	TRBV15	TGTGCCACCAGCAGAGCGGGCAGGGGTTACGAGCAGTACTTC	CATSRAGRGYEQYF
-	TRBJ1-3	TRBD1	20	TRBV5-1	TGCGCCAGCAGCCCGAGCGGGTTATTACGGGACAGGGGAGCCGGAAACACCATATATTTT	CASSPSGLLRDRGAGNTIYF
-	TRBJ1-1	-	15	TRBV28	TGTGCCAGCAGATCCGTTGGGCGGGGGAACACTGAAGCTTTCTTT	CASRSVGRGNTEAFF
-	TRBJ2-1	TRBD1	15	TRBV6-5	TGTGCCAGCAGTTGGGGACAGGGCGGGCGCAATGAGCAGTTCTTC	CASSWGQGGRNEQFF
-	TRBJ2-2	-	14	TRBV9	TGTGCCAGCAGCTCCTGGACAAACACCGGGGAGCTGTTTTTT	CASSSWTNTGELFF
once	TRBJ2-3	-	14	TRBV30	TGTGCCTGGAGGAGGGGGACCGGCACAGATACGCAGTATTTT	CAWRRGTGTDTQYF
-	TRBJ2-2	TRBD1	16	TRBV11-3	TGTGCCAGCAGCCCCTTGACAGGGTCCGACACCGGGGAGCTGTTTTTT	CASSPLTGSDTGELFF
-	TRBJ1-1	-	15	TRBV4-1	TGCGCCAGCAGCCAAGAACTCGCCTTCAACACTGAAGCTTTCTTT	CASSQELAFNTEAFF
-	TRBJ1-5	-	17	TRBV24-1	TGTGCCACCAGTGATAGTGGGACACCCTATAGCAATCAGCCCCAGCATTTT	CATSDSGTPYSNQPQHF
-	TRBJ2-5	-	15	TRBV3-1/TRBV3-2	TGTGCCAGCAGTCTCCCTTGGACTAACCAAGAGACCCAGTACTTC	CASSLPWTNQETQYF
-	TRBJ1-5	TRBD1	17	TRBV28	TGTGCCAGCAGTTACCGGACAGGCCGCTTGGGGAATCAGCCCCAGCATTTT	CASSYRTGRLGNQPQHF
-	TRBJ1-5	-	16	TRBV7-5	TGTGTCAGAAGATGGGGACAGGGGGTTATCAATCAGCCCCAGCATTTT	CVRRWGQGVINQPQHF
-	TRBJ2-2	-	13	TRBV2	TGTGCCAGCCGTCCCCAGGTCACCGGGGAGCTGTTTTTT	CASRPQVTGELFF
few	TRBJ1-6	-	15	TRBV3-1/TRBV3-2	TGTGCCAGCAGCGTGGACTCGCCCCCCAATTCACCCCTCCACTTT	CASSVDSPPNSPLHF
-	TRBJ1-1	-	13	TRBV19	TGTGCCAGTAGTAGGGCAGTGAACACTGAAGCTTTCTTT	CASSRAVNTEAFF
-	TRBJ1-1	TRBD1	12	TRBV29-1	TGCAGCGTGGGTGACAGGGCCACTGAAGCTTTCTTT	CSVGDRATEAFF
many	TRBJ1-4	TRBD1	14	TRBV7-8	TGTGCCAGCAGCTTCCTCGACAGGGGTGAAAAACTGTTTTTT	CASSFLDRGEKLFF
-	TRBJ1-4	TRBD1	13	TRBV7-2	TGTGCCAGCAGCAAGCTACAGGGGCAAAAACTGTTTTTT	CASSKLQGQKLFF
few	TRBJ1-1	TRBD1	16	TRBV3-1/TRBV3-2	TGTGCCAGCAGCCAAGGGATTCAGGGGGCGAGGACTGAAGCTTTCTTT	CASSQGIQGARTEAFF
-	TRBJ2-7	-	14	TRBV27	TGTGCCAGCAGTCCCTGGACAGAAGCCTACGAGCAGTACTTC	CASSPWTEAYEQYF
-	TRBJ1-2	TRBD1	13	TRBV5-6	TGTGCCAGCAGCTTTCCACAGGGGGATGGCTACACCTTC	CASSFPQGDGYTF
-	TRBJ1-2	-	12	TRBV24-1	TGTGCCACCGGCGGGACGCTGGAAGGCTACACCTTC	CATGGTLEGYTF
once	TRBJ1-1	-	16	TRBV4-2	TGTGCCAGCAGCCAAGTTCAATCATTCAGTGGAGCTGAAGCTTTCTTT	CASSQVQSFSGAEAFF
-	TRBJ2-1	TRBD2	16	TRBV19	TGTGCCAGTAGCAAGACTAGCGGGGGGGCTAAAGGTGAGCAGTTCTTC	CASSKTSGGAKGEQFF
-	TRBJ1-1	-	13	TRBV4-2	TGTGCCAGCAGCCGCGCAGGGGAAACTGAAGCTTTCTTT	CASSRAGETEAFF
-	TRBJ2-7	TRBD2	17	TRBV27	TGTGCCAGCAGTTTAAGGTGGACTAGCGGGAGGTCCTACGAGCAGTACTTC	CASSLRWTSGRSYEQYF
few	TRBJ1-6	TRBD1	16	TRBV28	TGTGCCAGCAGTGCCCCTCGGGACAGGGGTAATTCACCCCTCCACTTT	CASSAPRDRGNSPLHF
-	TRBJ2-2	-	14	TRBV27	TGTGCCAGCAGTTTAGCGTGGGGCGCCGGGGAGCTGTTTTTT	CASSLAWGAGELFF
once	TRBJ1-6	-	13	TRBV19	TGTGCCAGTAGGGCTGACTATAATTCACCCCTCCACTTT	CASRADYNSPLHF
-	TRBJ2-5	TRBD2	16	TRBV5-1	TGCGCCAGCAGCTGGGTTAGCGGGAGGGCCGAAGAGACCCAGTACTTC	CASSWVSGRAEETQYF
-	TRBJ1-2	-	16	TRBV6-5	TGTGCCAGCAGTTACTTAACCACGGCGACAATCAGTGGCTACACCTTC	CASSYLTTATISGYTF
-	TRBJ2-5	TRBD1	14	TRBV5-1	TGCGCCAGCAGCCAGGGGACAGCACAAGAGACCCAGTACTTC	CASSQGTAQETQYF
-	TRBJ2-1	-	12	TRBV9	TGTGCCAGCAGCGTCGAGCGGAACGAGCAGTTCTTC	CASSVERNEQFF
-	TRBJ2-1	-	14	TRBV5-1	TGCGCCAGCAGCTTGACAGTAACCTACAATGAGCAGTTCTTC	CASSLTVTYNEQFF
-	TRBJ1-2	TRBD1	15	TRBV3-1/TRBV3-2	TGTGCCAGCAGCCTTGGCAGGGGGGTTAGTTATGGCTACACCTTC	CASSLGRGVSYGYTF
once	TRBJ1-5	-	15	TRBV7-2	TGTGCCAGCAGTTCGACCGGGTCGAGCAATCAGCCCCAGCATTTT	CASSSTGSSNQPQHF
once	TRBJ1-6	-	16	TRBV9	TGTGCCAGCAGCGTAGGGGCAGGGACCTATAATTCACCCCTCCACTTT	CASSVGAGTYNSPLHF
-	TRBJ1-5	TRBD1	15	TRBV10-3	TGTGCCATCAGTGTAGGACAGGGCCTCAATCAGCCCCAGCATTTT	CAISVGQGLNQPQHF
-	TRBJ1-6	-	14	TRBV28	TGTGCCAGCAGTTCCGGGGAGGCTTGGTCACCCCTCCACTTT	CASSSGEAWSPLHF
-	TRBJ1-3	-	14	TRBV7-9	TGTGCCAGCAGCTTGCCAGTACCTGGAAACACCATATATTTT	CASSLPVPGNTIYF
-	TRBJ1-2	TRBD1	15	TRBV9	TGTGCCAGCAGCGTAGAGACAGGGCTTAACTATGGCTACACCTTC	CASSVETGLNYGYTF
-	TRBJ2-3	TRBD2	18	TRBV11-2	TGTGCCAGCAGCGTCGGGACTAGCGGGAGCGCTAGCACAGATACGCAGTATTTT	CASSVGTSGSASTDTQYF
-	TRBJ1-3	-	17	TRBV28	TGTGCCAGCAGTTCCCCACTCATTGTTCGCTCTGGAAACACCATATATTTT	CASSSPLIVRSGNTIYF
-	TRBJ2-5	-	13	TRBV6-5	TGTGCCAGCAGCGACCCAGGAAGGGGGTCCCAGTACTTC	CASSDPGRGSQYF